This T cell receptor (beta chain) was sequenced for a study of CD8+ T cells in alopecia areata (dated 2018 in TCRdb). Background for the entire study: Treated patients were enrolled in an open-label pilot trial of oral tofacitinib, 5 to 10 mg twice daily, for moderate-to-severe alopecia areata. Tofacitinib-treated patients had biopsies at baseline and at 4 and 24 weeks of treatment, with a later scalp biopsy in several patients. RNA was obtained with the PAXgene miRNA kit for fixed scalp, the miRNeasy kit for PBMCs, and the RNeasy kit for mouse skin. In both human patients and the C3H/HeJ mouse model, the study applied high-throughput TCRbeta sequencing to look at T cell clonal expansion in alopecia areata. immunoSEQ multiplex PCR using 35 Vbeta forward primers and 13 Jbeta reverse primers was used to amplify TCRbeta CDR3 regions. On the human side, TCRbeta sequencing was run on scalp tissue and on sorted CD4+ and CD8+ peripheral blood T cells from healthy controls and from alopecia areata patients with either patchy or totalis/universalis disease. Scalp clonality was compared among normal scalp (n=4), patchy alopecia areata scalp (n=8), and alopecia totalis/universalis scalp (n=8). Patients stayed on tofacitinib for 6 to 18 months and then had 6 months of follow-up off drug so that delayed response and recurrence could be assessed.

Libraries were constructed by the immunoSEQ multiplex PCR assay. To provide template for TCR sequencing, every sample had RNA extracted and reverse transcribed into cDNA. First-strand cDNA was synthesized using SuperScript III with a 2:1 mix of oligo-dT and random hexamers. A synthetic immune receptor repertoire was used to gauge amplification bias, and whatever bias remained was removed computationally. Turning to the authors' computational methods: Raw reads were preprocessed to remove errors, and CDR3 was defined according to IMGT conventions as the region from the conserved cysteine to phenylalanine. Clonality was computed by normalizing Shannon entropy by log2 of the number of productive unique TCRs and subtracting the result from 1. Whether scalp clones were CD4 or CD8 was inferred by matching scalp TCRbeta sequences against CD4 and CD8 repertoires sorted from blood. This is the immuneACCESS table as TCRdb keeps it, with only in-frame sequences that have V and J called. A part of the clones is gone; compared with another copy, unresolved V genes explain less than half, and the rest is unexplained. V and J calls and clone size are copied from that table; D and trimming were computed from the DNA. Here the sample has 150,000 to 200,000 clones; just under 60% occur a single time. Jointly, the top ten make up 14% to 15% of the sample.

Interpreted using the paper, the time point label stands for: baseline before oral tofacitinib. Lesional scalp punch biopsies and peripheral blood were obtained from alopecia areata patients. PBMCs were isolated by density centrifugation and stained for CD3, CD4 and CD8, after which CD4+ and CD8+ T cells were sorted on a FACSAria. The CDR3 holds 15 amino acids from the cysteine to the phenylalanine. Only the CDR3 DNA is retained, 45 bases long and in frame from the first base. Study-wide conclusions, independent of this receptor: Compared with normal scalp, lesional scalp had higher clonality and more expanded CD8+ clones, particularly in alopecia totalis/universalis, a pattern that suggests antigenic drive. Unlike mouse skin, where gammadelta T cells dominate, normal human skin contains resident alphabeta T cells that get sequenced too, which complicates analysis of the scalp TCR repertoire. Shared TCR sequences between patients were less evident than in mice, which may be partly attributable to HLA diversity in the patient population.

To note about this clone: Its antigen remains unidentified. Base qualities are not provided; no much larger clone lies one nucleotide away.

The V and J segments used are TRBV1 and TRBJ2-3. TRBV1 constitutes a pseudogene. The sample here was CD4+ T cells sorted from blood, taken at week 0. This receptor was taken from a human donor with alopecia areata. The CDR3: CTSSLSRISTDTQYF. The base sequence is TGCACCAGCAGCCTTAGTCGGATTAGCACAGATACGCAGTATTTT.